These 27 T cell receptor beta chains share one sample of origin, sequenced in a study of Tregs in tolerant kidney transplant recipients. Libraries were prepared by immunoSEQ multiplex PCR; TCRdb keeps only in-frame clonotypes and omits some of them. The sample features about 48,000 clones, with roughly 0.8% in its top ten. Sequencing used CD4+ T cells from blood, obtained before the transplant. Receptor source: a human donor who received a combined kidney and bone marrow transplant.

Worth noting for this clone: The CDR3 goes on 3 residues after the read ends, and that part is filled in from the germline J gene. The J gene is TRBJ2-1, the V gene TRBV20-1; D is unclear. This CDR3 is 13 amino acids long. Germline V gives CDR1 DFQATT, CDR2 SNEGSKA (reference sequence). The V and J ends lost 0 bases and 8 bases respectively, with 11 bases between them. The sequenced part of the CDR3 DNA is TGCAGTGCTAGAGATGTTCTAGAGGATGAG. Translation gives CSARDVLEDE. The whole CDR3 protein is CSARDVLEDEQFF.

Details on this clone: Coverage ceases 3 residues before the CDR3 finishes, and the germline J gene fills in the end. The chain is built from TRBV10-3 and TRBJ1-1; perhaps TRBD1 as D (6 bases). From germline, CDR1 is ENHRY and CDR2 SYGVKD. Between the trimmed V and J ends, which lost 7 bases and 1 base, there was a span of 10 bases. This CDR3 has 13 amino acids. CDR3 amino acids: CAINRDGNTEAFF. The sequenced CDR3 bases are TGTGCCATCAACAGGGACGGGAACACTGAA.

Of note for this clone: The read terminates 3 residues before the CDR3 end, so the remaining end is supplied by the germline J gene. V and J are TRBV30 and TRBJ2-7; 7 bases agree with TRBD2. Trimming removed 0 bases from V and 4 bases from J; junction bases left unmatched: 9. The CDR3 totals 15 residues. Germline assignment: CDR1 GTSNPN and CDR2 SVGIG (reference sequence). This CDR3 reads CAWSVRASGTYEQYF. The DNA read from the CDR3 is TGTGCCTGGAGTGTAAGGGCTAGCGGAACTTACGAG. The full variable domain, rest sourced from reference TRBV30 and TRBJ2-7, is SQTIHQWPATLVQPVGSPLSLECTVEGTSNPNLYWYRQAAGRGLQLLFYSVGIGQISSEVPQNLSASRPQDRQFILSSKKLLLSDSGFYLCAWSVRASGTYEQYFGPGTRLTVT.

CDR3 sequence reads: CSASWGVDYGYTF. CDR3 DNA, as far as it was read: TGCAGTGCTAGTTGGGGCGTCGACTATGGC. The gene calls are TRBV20-1 and TRBJ1-2, with D maybe TRBD1 (5 bases). The read finishes 3 residues shy of the CDR3 end, and the germline J gene is used to complete it. The CDR3 covers 13 residues. Germline CDR1 reads DFQATT; CDR2 reads SNEGSKA (reference sequence). Trimming took off 3 bases at V and 3 bases at J, with 11 bases between the two ends.

Points on this clone: From the germline J gene comes the end of the CDR3, since the read stops 3 residues before it. This rearrangement joins TRBV19 to TRBJ2-7; 9 bases are a match to TRBD2. V shed 5 bases and J 5 bases; nucleotides not matched to a gene: 7. Germline V gene lookup returns CDR1 LNHDA and CDR2 SQIVND (reference sequence). The CDR3 runs 14 residues. The CDR3 reads CASSASAGGNEQYF. CDR3 bases read: TGTGCCAGTAGTGCATCAGCGGGAGGAAACGAG.

Comments on this clone: The CDR3 is cut off 3 residues early in the read; its end comes from the germline J gene. The chain joins TRBV11-2 to TRBJ1-6; unclear D gene. Germline V gives CDR1 SGHAT, CDR2 FQNNGV. This CDR3 has 15 amino acids. V gave up 4 bases and J gave up 7 bases, with 14 bases separating them. CDR3 region: CASSSMALGNSPLHF. CDR3 DNA, as far as it was read: TGTGCCAGCAGCTCGATGGCCCTTGGCAATTCACCC.

As concerns this clone: The CDR3 end is not reached by the read, which stops 3 residues before it; the germline J gene fills it in. The chain has TRBV6-2 or TRBV6-3 and TRBJ1-3; maybe TRBD1 (5 bases). Germline loops: CDR1 MNHEY, CDR2 SVGEGT. The CDR3 loop spans 16 amino acids. With 5 bases removed from V and 7 bases from J, the gap between germline ends came to 21 bases. The CDR3: CASSPRPGDLWNTIYF. The CDR3 DNA, read in part, is TGTGCCAGCAGTCCTCGGCCGGGGGATCTATGGAACACC.

Turning to this clone: Read coverage stops 3 residues before the CDR3 terminus; the germline J gene supplies the remainder. This chain connects TRBV20-1 to TRBJ2-7; 9 bases are shared with TRBD1. Germline V lookup: CDR1 DFQATT, CDR2 SNEGSKA (reference sequence). The CDR3 sequence is 14 residues long. The V and J ends lost 3 bases and 3 bases, in that order; junction bases with no gene match: 6. The CDR3 DNA, read in part, is TGCAGTGCTAGGGCCGGGACAGGGTACTACGAG. Its protein is CSARAGTGYYE. The entire CDR3 sequence reads CSARAGTGYYEQYF.

CDR3 bases read: TGCGCCAGCAGCTTACCCGGGGATACG. Protein product: CASSLPGDT. The complete CDR3 sequence is CASSLPGDTQYF. The chain carries TRBV5-1 and TRBJ2-3; D remains unclear. The read gets to within 3 residues of the CDR3 end, and the germline J gene fills in the rest. Germline values: CDR1 SGHRS, CDR2 YFSETQ. The CDR3 has 12 amino acids. Trimming took 2 bases from V and 6 from J, leaving 7 bases between them.

Remarks on this clone: The read finishes 3 residues shy of the CDR3 end, and the germline J gene is used to complete it. The chain joins TRBV30 to TRBJ1-1; D gene ambiguous. The V and J ends lost 4 bases and 0 bases respectively, with 6 bases between them. The CDR3 is 12 amino acids. Germline CDR1 reads GTSNPN; CDR2 reads SVGIG (reference sequence). CDR3 amino acids: CAWTRVNTEAFF. The sequenced CDR3 bases are TGTGCCTGGACTCGGGTGAACACTGAA.

About this clone itself: Sequencing ends 3 residues short of the CDR3 end; the germline J gene provides the rest. This chain links TRBV19 with TRBJ1-6; no reliable D call. V gave up 7 bases and J gave up 4 bases, with 8 bases separating them. The CDR3 sequence is 13 residues long. Germline CDR1 and CDR2: LNHDA and SQIVND (reference sequence). CDR3 DNA (partial): TGTGCCAGTAACCAGGAGTATAATTCACCC. This sequence encodes CASNQEYNSP. The entire CDR3 reads CASNQEYNSPLHF.

Concerning this clone: The read ends 3 residues before the CDR3 terminus; that terminus is restored from the germline J gene. The V gene is TRBV7-7, the J gene TRBJ2-3, with 16 bases aligning to TRBD2. Germline CDR1 SSHAT, CDR2 FNYEAQ (reference sequence). V lost 5 bases to trimming and J lost 8 bases; unmatched junction nucleotides: 7. The CDR3 covers 16 residues. The part of the CDR3 DNA that was read is TGTGCCAGCAGCCCCGGGACTAGCGGGAGGGTCAGTACG. Its protein is CASSPGTSGRVST. The CDR3 reads in full as CASSPGTSGRVSTQYF.

About this clone: Sequencing ends 3 residues short of the CDR3 end; the germline J gene provides the rest. V gene TRBV20-1 combines with J gene TRBJ2-7; 9 positions agree with TRBD1. CDR3 length: 14 residues. Trimming took 2 bases from V and 4 from J; bases not matched to a gene: 6. The germline V gene has CDR1 DFQATT and CDR2 SNEGSKA (reference sequence). The CDR3 bases that were read are TGCAGTGCTAGAAGCGGGACAGGGCGGTACGAG. It translates to CSARSGTGRYE. The full CDR3 is CSARSGTGRYEQYF.

Remarks on this clone: The read finishes 3 residues shy of the CDR3 end, and the germline J gene is used to complete it. The chain employs TRBV11-2 and TRBJ1-6; TRBD1 matches at 7 bases. Germline-derived CDR1 and CDR2 are SGHAT and FQNNGV. V lost 0 bases to trimming and J lost 10 bases; unmatched junction nucleotides: 6. This CDR3 comprises 15 residues. CDR3 region: CASSLDPAGGSPLHF. The sequenced CDR3 bases are TGTGCCAGCAGCTTAGATCCGGCAGGGGGATCACCC.

Comment on this clone: The read comes to an end 3 residues before the CDR3 does, leaving the germline J gene to fill in the end. This sequence joins TRBV19 and TRBJ2-5; TRBD1 matches 7 bases. In germline, CDR1 is LNHDA, CDR2 SQIVND (reference sequence). The CDR3 contains 16 residues. Losses at the gene ends were 0 bases for V and 3 bases for J; bases not matched to a gene: 7. The CDR3 region is CASSIDSRTGKETQYF. CDR3 bases read: TGTGCCAGTAGTATAGATAGTCGGACAGGTAAAGAGACC.

In the case of this clone: The CDR3 is cut off 3 residues early in the read; its end comes from the germline J gene. The J gene is TRBJ2-7, the V gene TRBV20-1, with 7 bases that match TRBD1. The germline V gene has CDR1 DFQATT and CDR2 SNEGSKA (reference sequence). After removal of 5 bases from V and 2 bases from J, the junction contained 9 bases not matched to a gene. This CDR3 region has 14 residues. The CDR3 protein is CSASVSGQPYEQYF. CDR3 bases read: TGCAGTGCTTCAGTCTCGGGACAGCCCTACGAG.

About this clone: From the germline J gene comes the end of the CDR3, since the read stops 3 residues before it. The chain recombines TRBV18 with TRBJ1-1, with D possibly being TRBD1 (6 bases). This CDR3 is built from 13 residues. Trimming stripped 5 bases from V and 1 base from J, with 8 bases between. Germline V gene lookup returns CDR1 KGHSH and CDR2 LQKENI. The CDR3 is CASSATGNTEAFF. The sequenced part of the CDR3 DNA is TGTGCCAGCTCAGCGACAGGGAACACTGAA.

As for this clone: The CDR3 extends 3 residues past the end of the read, so its final part is completed from the germline J gene. This sequence joins TRBV5-1 and TRBJ2-7; 12 positions agree with TRBD2. Trimming removed 0 bases from V and 2 bases from J; junction bases left unmatched: 12. The CDR3 is 19 residues long. Germline V lookup: CDR1 SGHRS, CDR2 YFSETQ. The part of the CDR3 DNA that was read is TGCGCCAGCAGCTTGGAACCAGGGGGCACTAGCGGGGGGACCTACGAG. Amino acids: CASSLEPGGTSGGTYE. The complete CDR3 reads CASSLEPGGTSGGTYEQYF.

In regard to this clone: Coverage ceases 3 residues before the CDR3 finishes, and the germline J gene fills in the end. The chain recombines TRBV30 with TRBJ2-7, with TRBD2 as a possible D gene (5 bases). The CDR3 is made up of 13 amino acids. CDR1 is GTSNPN and CDR2 is SVGIG in the germline V gene (reference sequence). V lost 3 bases and J lost 6, with 15 bases in between. CDR3 bases read: TGTGCCTGGAGCCTCACGAGGGTCGGCGAG. Translating gives CAWSLTRVGE. The whole CDR3 sequence reads CAWSLTRVGEQYF.

Notes on this clone: The read halts 3 residues ahead of the CDR3 end, with the missing end drawn from the germline J gene. The chain couples TRBV5-1 to TRBJ2-5; TRBD1 is a possible D gene (6 bases). V shed 4 bases and J shed 5 bases, with 21 bases lying between them. Germline loops: CDR1 SGHRS, CDR2 YFSETQ. The CDR3 consists of 16 residues. CDR3 sequence reads: CASSVAPGTTVETQYF. The sequenced CDR3 bases are TGCGCCAGCAGCGTAGCTCCCGGGACAACAGTGGAGACC.

Comment on this clone: With the read ending 3 residues before the CDR3 end, the germline J gene is used to fill in that end. V is TRBV13 and J is TRBJ1-1, with D maybe TRBD1 (5 bases). This CDR3 is 13 amino acids long. The germline V gene has CDR1 PRHDT and CDR2 FYEKMQ (reference sequence). The V end lost 5 bases, the J end lost 5 bases, and 12 bases lay between the germline ends. The CDR3: CASSPREGTEAFF. The covered CDR3 bases are TGTGCCAGCAGCCCTAGGGAGGGGACTGAA.

Worth noting for this clone: The DNA ends 3 residues before the CDR3 does, and the rest of the CDR3 is filled in from the germline J gene. The chain employs TRBV7-2 and TRBJ2-5; D ambiguous. Per the germline V gene, CDR1 is SGHTA and CDR2 is FQGNSA. The CDR3 loop spans 15 amino acids. Trimming stripped 2 bases from V and 0 bases from J, with 10 bases between. This CDR3 is CASSLRWSYQETQYF. The sequenced CDR3 bases are TGTGCCAGCAGCTTACGGTGGTCGTACCAAGAGACC.

Comments on this clone: Read sequence stops 3 residues before the CDR3 end, and the germline J gene provides the missing end. The chain employs TRBV5-1 and TRBJ2-1, with 11 bases that match TRBD2. This CDR3 has 16 amino acids. J was trimmed by 4 bases and V by 4 bases; bases with no gene match: 7. Germline CDR1 SGHRS, CDR2 YFSETQ. The sequenced part of the CDR3 DNA is TGCGCCAGCAGCCCCACAACTAGCGGGGGATACAATGAG. Protein: CASSPTTSGGYNE. The entire CDR3 sequence reads CASSPTTSGGYNEQFF.

To note about this clone: The DNA ends 3 residues before the CDR3 does, and the rest of the CDR3 is filled in from the germline J gene. This rearrangement joins TRBV19 to TRBJ1-5, with D possibly being TRBD1 (6 bases). This CDR3 has 16 amino acids. Looked up from germline, CDR1 is LNHDA and CDR2 is SQIVND (reference sequence). V lost 3 bases, J lost 6 bases, and 18 bases lay in between. CDR3 bases read: TGTGCCAGTAGTATTAACGAGGCCCTGACAGGTCAGCCC. It is translated as CASSINEALTGQP. From start to end, the CDR3 is CASSINEALTGQPQHF.

CDR3 DNA (partial): TGCAGTGCTAGAGATCTTCGATGGGGGGGTTCCAATCAGCCC. Its protein is CSARDLRWGGSNQP. The full CDR3 sequence reads CSARDLRWGGSNQPQHF. The chain couples TRBV20-1 to TRBJ1-5, with a weak D call TRBD1 (5 bases). The missing CDR3 end, 3 residues past where the read stops, is filled in from the germline J gene. The V gene's germline CDR1 is DFQATT and CDR2 SNEGSKA (reference sequence). Trimming cost V 0 bases and J 3 bases, with 18 bases left between them. The CDR3 contains 17 residues.

To note about this clone: The read halts 3 residues ahead of the CDR3 end, with the missing end drawn from the germline J gene. This chain connects TRBV28 to TRBJ2-7; 8 bases align to TRBD1. V lost 5 bases and J lost 2; bases outside the gene matches: 5. The length of the CDR3 is 14 residues. Germline loops: CDR1 MDHEN, CDR2 SYDVKM. CDR3 bases read: TGTGCCAGCAGTCCCGGACAGGGCGCCTACGAG. Protein product: CASSPGQGAYE. From start to end, the CDR3 is CASSPGQGAYEQYF.

As concerns this clone: The read terminates 3 residues before the CDR3 end, so the remaining end is supplied by the germline J gene. V is TRBV19 and J is TRBJ1-5, with D unresolved. The CDR3 length is 12 residues. V lost 6 bases to trimming and J lost 8 bases, with 11 bases between them. The germline V gene encodes CDR1 LNHDA and CDR2 SQIVND (reference sequence). The CDR3 region is CASSKSEEPQHF. The sequenced part of the CDR3 DNA is TGTGCCAGTAGCAAATCCGAGGAGCCC.